This T cell receptor beta chain originates from a study of cytomegalovirus exposure and HLA in healthy donors (dated 2017 in TCRdb). Background on the whole study: An earlier analysis of approximately 590 of the donors reported more than 250 Gb of sequence data and around 120 million unique TCR beta sequences from about 200 million T cells. Around 320 gigabases of sequencing data and 78 million or so unique TCR sequences were included in an early release covering several hundred HLA-typed donors. Of the 398 genotyped donors, 75% to 85% were placed in the genetic ancestry cluster associated with self-reported Caucasian donors. The study was designed to test whether signatures of past pathogen exposure could be identified by cataloging public T cell receptors. The study used immunosequencing to profile the T cell repertoires of 666 subjects and linked those repertoires to cytomegalovirus serostatus. A separate validation cohort of some 130 different subjects was used in addition to the 666-subject first cohort. To predict cytomegalovirus infection status, the study brought together high-throughput TCR immunosequencing, statistical association of individual TCRs with disease status, and machine learning. A later analysis re-analyzed previously published TCR beta repertoires from 650 to 800 donors and added high-resolution HLA genotyping to study TCR occurrence patterns. Rather than using new phenotypic data, the later analysis identified candidate immune exposures from TCR beta sequences and from how often those sequences occurred across donors. An earlier analysis of several hundred of the donors applied high-throughput TCR beta sequencing to assess whether each TCR beta V gene segment acted as functional or pseudogenic. Donor age, sex, ethnicity and CMV serostatus were collected together with the repertoire data. Genome-wide SNP genotypes for about 65% of the 666 donors were used in a later genetic analysis, which treated that subset as a discovery cohort. All discovery cohort repertoires had been generated using a single sequencing platform. Class I and class II HLA loci were covered by the typing at four-digit resolution. Typing coverage varied by locus: roughly 629-640 donors for A, B, C, DRB1 and DQB1; more than 500 for DQA1; around 570 for DPA1; 450 to 480 for DPB1. Because of strong linkage in the cohort, roughly five DR-DQ haplotypes were treated as single units for association and clustering. On average, around 240,000 unique TCR beta nucleotide sequences were sequenced per donor among 350 to 400 genotyped donors of the cohort, with around 19% of those sequences being non-productive.

Paper-wide results and their limitations: In this cohort, only TCR beta chains were sequenced, and detectable features were limited by the absence of alpha or paired-chain data. The authors suggested that the approach could potentially be extended to other disease states and immunological phenotypes. When HLA alleles, especially DR and DQ, strongly co-occurred, TCR associations were difficult to assign to individual alleles. According to a later analysis, TCR association rates differed among HLA loci, with DRB1 alleles showing the most associated TCRs and HLA-C alleles showing the fewest. Immune exposure information for the cohort was limited to CMV serostatus. Because counts were too low, seventeen rarely observed V segments, including chromosome 9 orphons, were left out of the earlier analysis of over 550 of the donors. An earlier analysis of approximately 600 of the donors showed that most TCR beta V segments appeared in productive rearrangements either about 87% or about 30% of the time, which broadly matched IMGT annotations. A later genetic analysis reported fewer N-insertions in productive TCRs among donors in an Asian-associated ancestry cluster than the roughly 620-donor mean. In vitro tests confirmed that a few of the cytomegalovirus-associated TCR beta chains recognize cytomegalovirus antigens. In a later analysis, most CMV-associated TCR beta chains were found to appear HLA-restricted, with HLA associations seemingly driven largely by CMV exposure. Linkage disequilibrium might explain the correlated functional status among segregating V segments, but an unknown experimental factor could not be ruled out. A cluster of highly shared sequence variants was judged likely to represent a technical artifact of the sequencing pipeline. Most TCR sequences were observed very rarely across donors, whereas some public TCRs were present in many individuals. Several of the top co-occurrence clusters appeared to be linked to parvovirus B19, influenza, CMV and Epstein-Barr virus, according to a later analysis. The 87-base-pair reads could not distinguish some IMGT-functional V segments, including TRBV6-2 and TRBV6-3, so those segments were excluded. A further reported finding was that TCR beta sequences accurately predicted the HLA-A and HLA-B alleles for most subjects in the first cohort. Compared with equally common non-associated chains, HLA-associated TCR beta chains in a later analysis were more clonally expanded and had lower generation probabilities. Sequencing depth was assumed to be roughly uniform across donors in the presence/absence analyses, though that assumption may not hold. V-gene and J-gene trimming of TCR beta chains was associated with a missense DCLRE1C variant in a later genetic analysis, and the association was replicated in an independent cohort. In both the original and validation cohorts, the classifier was reported to diagnose cytomegalovirus status with high specificity and sensitivity. Because HLA typing was unavailable for some donors at each locus, only the typed subset was used in association tests. The study gave a list of some 150 TCR beta chains associated with cytomegalovirus. At a false discovery rate of 0.05, a later analysis linked 15,000 to 20,000 TCR beta sequences to specific HLA alleles.

The cohort consisted of 650 to 850 healthy bone marrow donors. At the time of sampling, every cohort member was nominally healthy, though immune exposures that went unrecorded were likely present. The donor was CMV seronegative and was included in the group of a few hundred seronegative cohort members. A peripheral blood sample was collected from each donor, and TCR beta sequencing was performed on peripheral blood mononuclear cells. Genomic DNA was extracted from the blood cell samples with the Qiagen DNeasy Blood Extraction Kit. The CDR3 covers 15 residues, taking in both the cysteine and the phenylalanine. Of the read, only the CDR3 DNA is kept; its 45 bases are in frame from base 1. CDR1 and CDR2 are drawn from the germline V gene: LGHNA, YNFKEQ. V is shortened by 4 bases, J by 1 base, and the region joining them spans 10 bases. This clone has more than one count but fewer than ten. Its antigen is currently not known. No base qualities exist here, and no much larger clone lies one base off it.

Library preparation was by the immunoSEQ multiplex PCR assay. The multiplex PCR relied on a mix of 60 forward primers for TCR Vbeta segments and 13 reverse primers for TCR Jbeta segments. The CDR3 region of rearranged TCR beta genes was amplified from genomic DNA by a multiplex PCR assay. Amplified TCR beta libraries were sequenced as 87-base-pair reads on the Illumina HiSeq System. The authors' pipeline ran thus. A later analysis counted approximately 76 million unique TCR beta chains across the 690 or so repertoires, and roughly 11 million of these chains were shared by at least two donors. Raw reads were error-corrected and collapsed into unique sequences by a nearest-neighbor algorithm in which closely related sequences were merged to remove PCR and sequencing errors. CDR3 sequences were aligned to IMGT reference sequences to assign V, D and J gene segments. Each retained sequence needed at least a six-nucleotide match to both a V gene segment and a J gene segment. Rearrangements were classified as productive when the CDR3 lacked stop codons and remained in frame with V and J, and all other rearrangements were classified as non-productive. Following IMGT convention, CDR3 was defined as the stretch from the second conserved V-encoded cysteine up to the conserved J-encoded phenylalanine. The earlier analysis of a few hundred of the donors excluded sequences that lacked an unambiguous match to a single V gene segment. An earlier analysis of some 500 of the donors classified V segments as functional when productive rearrangements were above 56.7% and as segregating when the standard deviation between donors was above 5%. To diagnose cytomegalovirus status from the catalog of TCR beta chain sequences, a statistical classification framework was built. In a later analysis, TCR nucleotide sequences were compared against IMGT/GENE-DB human TR gene sequences so that V and J genes could be assigned. A later analysis assigned CDR3 sequences and most-parsimonious VDJ recombination scenarios with the TCRdist pipeline. In a later analysis, every TCR beta chain was defined by the combination of its CDR3 amino acid sequence and its V-gene family, and reads without a unique V-gene family were dropped. A later analysis removed several hundred highly shared, low-generation-probability nucleotide sequences to deal with suspected cross-contamination and a sequencing artifact. For each public chain, a later analysis derived a clonal expansion index from normalized ranks of inferred template counts within each repertoire. In a later analysis, generation probabilities were computed with a VDJ recombination model fitted to out-of-frame rearrangements, and the resulting probabilities were checked against IGoR. In a later analysis, TCR-TCR, TCR-HLA and TCR-CMV co-occurrence was scored with hypergeometric tests, and a repertoire-size bias correction was applied to TCR pairs. To estimate false discovery rates, a later analysis permuted the HLA or CMV assignments 20 times. In a later analysis, co-occurring TCRs were grouped with DBSCAN, and TCRdist sequence similarity was added when clustering was performed within HLA-allele-positive subsets. Repertoires with fewer than 30,000 or more than 120,000 public chains, plus five repertoires with anomalous nucleotide sharing, were excluded from co-occurrence clustering. This is the immuneACCESS table as TCRdb keeps it, with only in-frame sequences that have V and J called. A part of the clones is gone; compared with another copy, unresolved V genes explain less than half, and the rest is unexplained. That table supplies the V and J calls and clone size; D and trimming were determined from the DNA. In all, the sample holds 150,000 to 200,000 clones, and around 62% of those were seen once. Roughly 2.9% of the sample goes to the ten largest clones.

The clonotype was recovered from a man aged 40-55 years in good health and CMV-seronegative. Recombination joined TRBV4-2 with TRBJ2-2; confidence is insufficient to name the D gene. The sequencing input was PBMCs. The nucleotide sequence reads TGTGCCAGCAGCCTGACGGAGAGGAACACCGGGGAGCTGTTTTTT. Its translation reads: CASSLTERNTGELFF.